This record looks at one T cell receptor (beta chain) sequence and its context. No antigen is known for it. There were no recent acute infections or vaccinations among the donors, who were healthy HIV-negative adults. This sample is drawn from a study of shared clonotypes between healthy human individuals. For the study at large: Each donor contributed plates that comprised three CD4 naive, three CD4 memory, two CD8 naive and one CD8 memory. Findings of the study overall: Naive CD4 clonotype sharing across a few donors was about 5%.

Each sorted subset replicate got 200 ng genomic DNA, tens of thousands of genomes. Assay: immunoSEQ multiplex PCR; the TCRdb copy retains only in-frame clones and omits some. The data show under 650,000 clones, 90% to 96% seen once. The germline gives CDR1 SGHRS, CDR2 YFSETQ. Unmatched junction bases numbered 6, after V lost 5 bases and J lost 2 bases. The CDR3 sequence is 14 residues long. V usage is TRBV5-1 and J usage is TRBJ2-7, with TRBD1 matching over 8 bases. Sequenced: naive CD4+ T cells sorted from blood. This sample's subset: CD45RA+ positively selected. The clonotype originates from a woman in her twenties or thirties in good health. In nucleotides, the CDR3 is TGCGCCAGCAGACCCGGGACAGGTACCTACGAGCAGTACTTC. It specifies CASRPGTGTYEQYF.